This T cell receptor (beta chain) was identified during a study of blood T cells in healthy people across ages. For the second PCR, which ran for about 7 to 11 cycles, a sample-barcoded 5' primer and a J-beta primer mix were used. MiXCR, applied by TCRdb to the 5' RACE reads, yields one record per CDR3 protein. This table has 1.2 million to 1.5 million distinct CDR3 sequences, roughly 60% appearing once. The specimen sequenced was blood. This TCR was recovered from a man between 18 and 29 years old in good health.

CDR3 in amino acids: CASRREFSRSYNEQFF. For the CDR3, the DNA is TGTGCCAGCAGACGGGAGTTTTCTAGGTCCTACAATGAGCAGTTCTTC. The chain employs TRBV12-3 or TRBV12-4 and TRBJ2-1, with D maybe TRBD2 (6 bases). Trimming pared 6 bases from V and 1 base from J, leaving 16 bases between. The CDR3 is 16 residues long.